The 5 T cell receptor beta chains listed next were all sequenced from one sample in a study of vaccination and CD4 T cells after COVID-19. Oncomine TCR Beta short-read sequencing was applied to DNA from cultured CD4+ T cells. TCRdb reprocessed the PCR reads via MiXCR and lists one record per CDR3 protein. The sample shows some 26,000 distinct CDR3 sequences, around 50% of them seen only once. No antigens are known for them. Treatment given: 10-day PBMC culture with coronavirus spike peptide pools or control peptides (ViraFEST assay). The sequencing used CD4+ T cells from blood, cultured in vitro, collected before SARS-CoV-2 vaccination. Source of these receptors: a human donor who received a COVID-19 vaccine.

This clonotype was picked up a small number of times. The chain has TRBV12-5 and TRBJ1-1, with D unclear. The germline gives CDR1 LGHNT, CDR2 FRNRAP. The V and J ends lost 6 bases and 4 bases respectively, with 6 bases between them. The CDR3 length is 11 residues. For the CDR3, the DNA is TGTGCTAGTGGGAGGTCCACTGAAGCTTTCTTT. This encodes CASGRSTEAFF.

In regard to this clonotype: At one of its ends the junction is not consistent with the germline gene, which may arise from a read error. The rearrangement joins TRBV2 to TRBJ2-5; D is ambiguous. This CDR3 region has 12 residues. Germline lookup yields CDR1 SNHLY and CDR2 FYNNEI. In DNA form, the CDR3 reads TGTGCCAGCAGTGTTATTGACGAGATCCAGTACTTC. This translates into CASSVIDEIQYF.

This clonotype has only a few counts. Here the CDR3 reads CASRPTGGPIYGYTF. CDR3 DNA: TGTGCCAGCAGACCAACAGGGGGTCCTATCTATGGCTACACCTTC. The gene calls are TRBV6-1 and TRBJ1-2, with 8 positions matching TRBD1. The germline V gene encodes CDR1 MNHNS and CDR2 SASEGT. CDR3 length: 15 amino acids. V trimming: 6 bases; J trimming: 4 bases; junction bases outside the gene matches: 10.

CDR3 coding DNA: TGTGCCAGTAGCGGGACAGGGCAATTCCACGAGCAGTACTTC. Its translation: CASSGTGQFHEQYF. The chain employs TRBV19 and TRBJ2-7, with 9 nucleotides matching TRBD1. With 6 bases clipped from V and 5 bases from J, the junction kept 8 bases outside the gene matches. This CDR3 contains 14 residues. Germline CDR1 is LNHDA and CDR2 is SQIVND (reference sequence).

This chain connects TRBV5-1 to TRBJ1-6; D gene unclear. The V gene's germline CDR1 is SGHRS and CDR2 YFSETQ. V was cut by 0 bases and J by 10 bases, with 8 bases left in between. This CDR3 is built from 13 residues. DNA for the CDR3: TGCGCCAGCAGCTTGGATCTAGACTCACCCCTCCACTTT. This encodes CASSLDLDSPLHF.